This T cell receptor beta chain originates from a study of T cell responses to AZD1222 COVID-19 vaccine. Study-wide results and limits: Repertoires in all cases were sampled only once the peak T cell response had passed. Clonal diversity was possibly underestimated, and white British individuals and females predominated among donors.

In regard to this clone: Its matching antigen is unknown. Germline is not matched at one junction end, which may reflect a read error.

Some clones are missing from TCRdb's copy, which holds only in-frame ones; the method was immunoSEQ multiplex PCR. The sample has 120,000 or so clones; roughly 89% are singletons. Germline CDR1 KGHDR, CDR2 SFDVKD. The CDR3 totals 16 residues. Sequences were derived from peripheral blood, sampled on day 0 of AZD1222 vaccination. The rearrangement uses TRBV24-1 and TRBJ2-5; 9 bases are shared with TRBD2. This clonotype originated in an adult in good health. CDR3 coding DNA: TGTGCGACCAGCGAGTCGGGGAGCGGGAGGCCGGAGACCCAGTACTTC. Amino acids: CATSESGSGRPETQYF.